Presented here are 6 T cell receptor beta chains from one specimen sequenced in a study of T cell clones after liver transplantation (dated by TCRdb to between 2019 and 2020). The library was generated by the immunoSEQ multiplex PCR assay. TCRdb provides this immuneACCESS table in a form limited to in-frame rearrangements. Some clones are lacking; in checked studies, under half of them reflect an unresolved V gene, and why the rest are absent is not known. Counted in this sample were roughly 40,000 clones; more than 70% of them appeared once. Roughly 2.7% of the sample goes to the ten largest clones. This specimen was CD4+ T cells from blood, taken 24 months after liver transplant. The receptors here all came from a human patient who received a liver transplant. After transplantation, some T cells may belong to the graft donor instead of the recipient.

The chain uses TRBV25-1 and TRBJ1-1; TRBD1 matches at 8 bases. The germline V gene encodes CDR1 MGHDK and CDR2 SYGVNS. Trimming removed 3 bases from V and 12 bases from J; junction bases left unmatched: 3. The CDR3 consists of 11 residues. The CDR3 coding sequence is TGTGCCAGCAGTGACAGGGGGCCGCCTTTCTTT. This encodes CASSDRGPPFF.

The chain employs TRBV7-8 and TRBJ2-7; 7 nucleotides line up with TRBD2. The germline V gene has CDR1 SGHVS and CDR2 FQNEAQ. The CDR3 extends over 17 amino acids. V was pared by 0 bases and J by 2 bases, with 10 bases of the junction left unmatched. The chain's CDR3 is CASSLAPFSGRAYEQYF. The CDR3 DNA is TGTGCCAGCAGCTTAGCGCCGTTTAGTGGGAGGGCCTACGAGCAGTACTTC.

The rearrangement uses TRBV7-2 and TRBJ2-1; D possibly corresponds to TRBD2 (5 bases). Germline values: CDR1 SGHTA, CDR2 FQGNSA. V lost 5 bases to trimming and J lost 4 bases, with 9 bases between them. The CDR3 runs 13 residues. CDR3 sequence: CASSPLAYNEQFF. CDR3 coding DNA: TGTGCCAGCAGCCCTCTAGCTTACAATGAGCAGTTCTTC.

Notes on this clone: The limits of the CDR3 on the DNA are not certain, so only TCRdb's listed CDR3 is given. The CDR3 sequence is CASSTSVWGAGDTGELFF. The chain employs TRBV25-1 and TRBJ2-2; the D call of TRBD2 is as the table states it, not checked on the DNA. The length of the CDR3 is 18 amino acids, counting both ends. The germline V gene has CDR1 MGHDK and CDR2 SYGVNS.

This chain links TRBV9 with TRBJ2-7; D tentatively reads TRBD1 or TRBD2 (6 bases each). CDR1 is SGDLS and CDR2 is YYNGEE in the germline V gene. The V and J ends lost 4 bases and 3 bases respectively, with 20 bases between them. The CDR3 is 16 residues long. The CDR3 region is CASSTRAGQTDYEQYF. CDR3 coding DNA: TGTGCCAGCAGCACCCGGGCGGGACAAACCGACTACGAGCAGTACTTC.

The chain carries TRBV2 and TRBJ2-1; 11 bases map to TRBD1. The V gene end was trimmed by 6 bases and the J gene end by 7 bases; junction bases not matched to a gene: 11. The CDR3 contains 16 residues. Germline CDR1 is SNHLY and CDR2 is FYNNEI. The CDR3 sequence: CASSQLSGTGGNEQFF. Written as DNA, the CDR3 is TGTGCCAGCAGCCAATTGTCCGGGACAGGGGGAAATGAGCAGTTCTTC.